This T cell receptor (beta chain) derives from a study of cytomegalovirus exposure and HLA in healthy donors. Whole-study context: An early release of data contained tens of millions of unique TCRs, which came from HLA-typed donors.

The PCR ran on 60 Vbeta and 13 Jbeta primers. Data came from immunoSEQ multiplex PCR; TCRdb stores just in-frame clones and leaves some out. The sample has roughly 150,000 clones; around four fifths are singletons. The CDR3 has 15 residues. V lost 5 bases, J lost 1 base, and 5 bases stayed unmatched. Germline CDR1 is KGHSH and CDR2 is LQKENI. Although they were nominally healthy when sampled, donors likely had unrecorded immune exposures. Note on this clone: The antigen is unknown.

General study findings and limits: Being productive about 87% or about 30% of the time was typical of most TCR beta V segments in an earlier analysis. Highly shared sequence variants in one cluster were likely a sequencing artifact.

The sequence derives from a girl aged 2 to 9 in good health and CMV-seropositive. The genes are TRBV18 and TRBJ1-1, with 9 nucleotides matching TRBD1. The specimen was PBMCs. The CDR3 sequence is CASSFTGGRNTEAFF. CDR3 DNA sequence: TGTGCCAGCTCATTTACAGGGGGCAGGAACACTGAAGCTTTCTTT.